The sequence of this TCR beta chain was determined in a study of cytomegalovirus exposure and HLA in healthy donors. The PCR used 60 Vbeta and 13 Jbeta primers. Assay: immunoSEQ multiplex PCR; the TCRdb copy retains only in-frame clones and omits some. The table lists 110,000 or so clones, over 65% of them singletons. In germline, CDR1 is SGDLS, CDR2 YYNGEE. V gave up 0 bases and J gave up 5 bases, with 17 bases separating them. CDR3 length: 16 amino acids. The chain joins TRBV9 to TRBJ2-5; D uncertain. The sequenced sample consisted of PBMCs. This receptor was taken from a woman aged 35 to 49 in good health and CMV-seropositive. The CDR3 sequence: CASSVGRQLPRETQYF. As DNA, the CDR3 is TGTGCCAGCAGCGTAGGACGGCAACTACCTCGGGAGACCCAGTACTTC.